This T cell receptor beta chain was observed in a study of post-analysis software for immune sequencing data. Study-level results: Normalized Chao1 diversity in multiple sclerosis patients fell significantly below that of controls.

Unique molecular identifiers were built into the TCR beta cDNA libraries. TCRdb re-called the PCR reads through MiXCR, storing one row per CDR3 protein. The sample yields 750,000 to 950,000 distinct CDR3 sequences, roughly 50% seen once. To note about this clonotype: Its antigen remains unidentified.

The origin of this receptor is a girl aged 5-17 years with multiple sclerosis. The sequencing input was blood.

DNA for the CDR3: TGCGCCAGCAGAGTACAGGGGAACACTGAAGCTTTCTTT. Its protein is CASRVQGNTEAFF. The chain employs TRBV5-1 and TRBJ1-1; D may be TRBD1 (6 bases). V gave up 5 bases and J gave up 1 base, with 9 bases separating them. The CDR3 has 13 amino acids. CDR1 and CDR2 (germline): SGHRS, YFSETQ.